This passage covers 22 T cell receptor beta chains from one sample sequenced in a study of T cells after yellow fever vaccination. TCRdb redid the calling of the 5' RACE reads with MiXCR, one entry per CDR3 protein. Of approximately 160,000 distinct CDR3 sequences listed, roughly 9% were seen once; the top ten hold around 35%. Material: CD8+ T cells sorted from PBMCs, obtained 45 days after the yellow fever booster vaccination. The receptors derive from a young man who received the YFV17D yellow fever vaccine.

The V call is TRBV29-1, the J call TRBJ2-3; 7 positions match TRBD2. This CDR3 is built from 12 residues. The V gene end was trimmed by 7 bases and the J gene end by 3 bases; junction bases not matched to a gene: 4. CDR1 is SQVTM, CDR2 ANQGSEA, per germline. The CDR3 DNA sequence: TGCAGCGCCCTAGCGGAAACAGATACGCAGTATTTT. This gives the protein CSALAETDTQYF.

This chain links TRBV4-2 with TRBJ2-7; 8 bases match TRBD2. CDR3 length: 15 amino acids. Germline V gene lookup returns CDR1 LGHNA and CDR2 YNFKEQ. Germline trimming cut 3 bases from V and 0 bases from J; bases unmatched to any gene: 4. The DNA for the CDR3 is TGTGCCAGCAGCCAGGAGACTAGCGTCTCCTACGAGCAGTACTTC. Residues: CASSQETSVSYEQYF.

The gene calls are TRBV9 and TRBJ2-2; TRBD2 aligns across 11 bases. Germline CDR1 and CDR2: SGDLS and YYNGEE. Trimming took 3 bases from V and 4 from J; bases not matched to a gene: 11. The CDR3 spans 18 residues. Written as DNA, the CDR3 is TGTGCCAGCAGCGAGCCCCTAGCGGGGGGCGGGGTCACCGGGGAGCTGTTTTTT. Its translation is CASSEPLAGGGVTGELFF.

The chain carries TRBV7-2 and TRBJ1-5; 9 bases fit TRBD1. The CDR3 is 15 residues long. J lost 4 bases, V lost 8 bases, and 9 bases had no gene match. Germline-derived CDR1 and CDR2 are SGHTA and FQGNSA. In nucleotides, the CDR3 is TGTGCCAGCGGCGACAGAGGGACAGGGAATCAGCCCCAGCATTTT. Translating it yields CASGDRGTGNQPQHF.

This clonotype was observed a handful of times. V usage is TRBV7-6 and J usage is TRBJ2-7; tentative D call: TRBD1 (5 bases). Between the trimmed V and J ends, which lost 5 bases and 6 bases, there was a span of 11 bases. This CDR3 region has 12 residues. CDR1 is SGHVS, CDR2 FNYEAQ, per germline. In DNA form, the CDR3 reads TGTGCCAGCAGCCCCCGACAGCGCGAGCAGTACTTC. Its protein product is CASSPRQREQYF.

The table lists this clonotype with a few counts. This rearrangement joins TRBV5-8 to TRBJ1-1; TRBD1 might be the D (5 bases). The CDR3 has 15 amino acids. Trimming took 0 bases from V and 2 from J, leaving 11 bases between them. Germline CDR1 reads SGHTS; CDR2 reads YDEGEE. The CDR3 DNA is TGTGCCAGCAGCTTGGGTGTCCAGGGAAACACTGAAGCTTTCTTT. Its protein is CASSLGVQGNTEAFF.

The chain's CDR3 is CASSLWTETGEQFF. DNA of the CDR3: TGTGCCAGCAGTTTATGGACCGAGACGGGTGAGCAGTTCTTC. V usage is TRBV27 and J usage is TRBJ2-1; D remains unclear. This CDR3 region has 14 residues. The V gene's germline CDR1 is MNHEY and CDR2 SMNVEV (reference sequence). Trimming took 1 base from V and 9 from J, leaving 13 bases between them.

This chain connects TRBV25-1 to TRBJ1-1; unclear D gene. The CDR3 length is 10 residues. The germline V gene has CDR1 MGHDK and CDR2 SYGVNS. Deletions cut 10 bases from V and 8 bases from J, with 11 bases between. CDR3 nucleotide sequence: TGTGCCACCTCTGGAGGAGAAGCTTTCTTT. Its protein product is CATSGGEAFF. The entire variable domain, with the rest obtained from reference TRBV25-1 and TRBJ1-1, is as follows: EADIYQTPRYLVIGTGKKITLECSQTMGHDKMYWYQQDPGMELHLIHYSYGVNSTEKGDLSSESTVSRIRTEHFPLTLESARPSHTSQYLCATSGGEAFFGQGTRLTVV.

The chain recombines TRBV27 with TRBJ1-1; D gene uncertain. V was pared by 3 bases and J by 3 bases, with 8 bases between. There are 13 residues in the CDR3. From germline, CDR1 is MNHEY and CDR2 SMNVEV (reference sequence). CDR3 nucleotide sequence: TGTGCCAGCAGTTTCGGTTTGGACACTGAAGCTTTCTTT. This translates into CASSFGLDTEAFF.

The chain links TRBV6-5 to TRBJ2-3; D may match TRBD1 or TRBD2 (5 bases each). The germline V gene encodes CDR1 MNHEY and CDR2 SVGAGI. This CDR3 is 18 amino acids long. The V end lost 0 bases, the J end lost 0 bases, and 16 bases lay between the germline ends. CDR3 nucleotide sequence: TGTGCCAGCAGTTACTCGAGCATGGTCGGGGCGAGCACAGATACGCAGTATTTT. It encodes CASSYSSMVGASTDTQYF.

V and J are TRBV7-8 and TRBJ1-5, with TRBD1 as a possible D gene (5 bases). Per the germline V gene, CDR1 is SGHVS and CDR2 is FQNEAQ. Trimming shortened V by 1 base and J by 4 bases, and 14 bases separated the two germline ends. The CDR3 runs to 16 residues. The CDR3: CASSLDIGAGNQPQHF. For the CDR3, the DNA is TGTGCCAGCAGCTTAGACATTGGGGCAGGAAATCAGCCCCAGCATTTT.

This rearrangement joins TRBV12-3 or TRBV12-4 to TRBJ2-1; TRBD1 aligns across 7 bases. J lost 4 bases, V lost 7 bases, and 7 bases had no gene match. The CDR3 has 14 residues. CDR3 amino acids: CASIGDSSYNEQFF. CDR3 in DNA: TGTGCCAGCATAGGGGACAGTTCATACAATGAGCAGTTCTTC.

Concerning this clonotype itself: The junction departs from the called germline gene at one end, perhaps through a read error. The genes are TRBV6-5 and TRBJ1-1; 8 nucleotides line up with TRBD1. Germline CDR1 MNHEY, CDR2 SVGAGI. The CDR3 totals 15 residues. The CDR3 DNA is TGTGCCAGCAGTGTGACAGGGGCCCTTAACACTGATGCTTTCTTT. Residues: CASSVTGALNTDAFF.

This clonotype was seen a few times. The CDR3 bases are TGTGCCAGCAGCCAGGGCGGAGCCTACGAGCAGTACGTC. Its protein product is CASSQGGAYEQYV. This chain connects TRBV3-1 to TRBJ2-7; D gene ambiguous. The CDR3 is made up of 13 amino acids. Trimming left V 3 bases short and J 2 bases short, with 8 bases between. CDR1 and CDR2 from the germline V gene are LGHDT and YNNKEL (reference sequence).

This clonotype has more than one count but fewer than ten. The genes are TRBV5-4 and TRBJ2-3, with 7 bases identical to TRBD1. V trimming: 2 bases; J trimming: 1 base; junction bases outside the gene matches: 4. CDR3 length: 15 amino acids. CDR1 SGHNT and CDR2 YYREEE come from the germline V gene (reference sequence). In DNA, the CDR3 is TGTGCCAGCAGCTTAACAGGGGTTGGCACAGATACGCAGTATTTT. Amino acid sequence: CASSLTGVGTDTQYF.

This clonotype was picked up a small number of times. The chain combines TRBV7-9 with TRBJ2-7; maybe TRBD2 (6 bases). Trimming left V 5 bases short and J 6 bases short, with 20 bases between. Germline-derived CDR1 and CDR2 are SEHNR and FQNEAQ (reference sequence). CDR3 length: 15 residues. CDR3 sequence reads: CASSPIPAEAGEQYF. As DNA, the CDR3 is TGTGCCAGCAGCCCCATACCCGCGGAAGCGGGCGAGCAGTACTTC.

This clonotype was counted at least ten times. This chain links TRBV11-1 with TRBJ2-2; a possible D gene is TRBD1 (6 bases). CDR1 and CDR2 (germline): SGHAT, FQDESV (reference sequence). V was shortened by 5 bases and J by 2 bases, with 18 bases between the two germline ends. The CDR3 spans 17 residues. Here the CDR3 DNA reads TGTGCCAGCAGCCTCGGCAGGGGAATGGTAAACACCGGGGAGCTGTTTTTT. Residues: CASSLGRGMVNTGELFF.

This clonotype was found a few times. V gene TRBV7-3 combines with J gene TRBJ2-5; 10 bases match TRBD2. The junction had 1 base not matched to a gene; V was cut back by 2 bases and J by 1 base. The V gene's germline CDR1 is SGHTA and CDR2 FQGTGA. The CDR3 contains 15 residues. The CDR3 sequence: CASSLLAGAQETQYF. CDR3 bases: TGTGCCAGCAGCTTACTAGCGGGGGCCCAAGAGACCCAGTACTTC.

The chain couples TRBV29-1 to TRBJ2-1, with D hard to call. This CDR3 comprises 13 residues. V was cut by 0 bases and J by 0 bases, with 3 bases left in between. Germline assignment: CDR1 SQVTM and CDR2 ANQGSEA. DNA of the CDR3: TGCAGCGTTGAAGAGGGCTCCTACAATGAGCAGTTCTTC. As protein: CSVEEGSYNEQFF.

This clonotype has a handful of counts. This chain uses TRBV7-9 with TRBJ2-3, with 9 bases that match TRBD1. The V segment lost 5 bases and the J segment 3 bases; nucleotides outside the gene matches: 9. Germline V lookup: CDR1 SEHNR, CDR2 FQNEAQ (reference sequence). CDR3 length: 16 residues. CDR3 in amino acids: CASSPPSDRGTDTQYF. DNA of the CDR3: TGTGCCAGCAGCCCCCCTTCGGACAGGGGAACAGATACGCAGTATTTT.

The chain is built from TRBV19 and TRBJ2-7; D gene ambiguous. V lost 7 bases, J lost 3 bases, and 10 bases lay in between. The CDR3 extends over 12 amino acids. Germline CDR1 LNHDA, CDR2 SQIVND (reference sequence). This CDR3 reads CASTDSDYEQYF. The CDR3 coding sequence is TGTGCCAGTACCGATTCGGACTACGAGCAGTACTTC.

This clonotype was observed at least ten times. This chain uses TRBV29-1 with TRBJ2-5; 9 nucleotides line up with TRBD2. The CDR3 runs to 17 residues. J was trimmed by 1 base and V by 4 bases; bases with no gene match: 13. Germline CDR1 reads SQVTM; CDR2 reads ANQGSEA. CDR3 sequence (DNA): TGCAGCGTTGTAGGGACACCGGGACTAGCCCCCCAAGAGACCCAGTACTTC. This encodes CSVVGTPGLAPQETQYF.